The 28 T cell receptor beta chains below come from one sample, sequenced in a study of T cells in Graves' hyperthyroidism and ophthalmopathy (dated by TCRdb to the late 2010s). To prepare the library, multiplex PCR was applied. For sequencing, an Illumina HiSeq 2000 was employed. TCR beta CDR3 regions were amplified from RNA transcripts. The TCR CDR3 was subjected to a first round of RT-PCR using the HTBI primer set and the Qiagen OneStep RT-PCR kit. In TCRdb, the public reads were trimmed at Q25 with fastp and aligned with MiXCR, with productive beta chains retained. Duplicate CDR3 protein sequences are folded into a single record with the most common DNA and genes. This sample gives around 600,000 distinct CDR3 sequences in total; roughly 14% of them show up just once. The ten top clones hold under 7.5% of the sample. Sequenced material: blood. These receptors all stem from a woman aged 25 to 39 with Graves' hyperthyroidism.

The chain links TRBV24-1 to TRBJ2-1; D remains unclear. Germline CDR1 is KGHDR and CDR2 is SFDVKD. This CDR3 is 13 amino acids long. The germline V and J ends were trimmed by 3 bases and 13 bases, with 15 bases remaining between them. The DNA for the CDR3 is TGTGCCACCAGTGATCCTCTTCAGGCCGGACAGTTCTTC. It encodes CATSDPLQAGQFF.

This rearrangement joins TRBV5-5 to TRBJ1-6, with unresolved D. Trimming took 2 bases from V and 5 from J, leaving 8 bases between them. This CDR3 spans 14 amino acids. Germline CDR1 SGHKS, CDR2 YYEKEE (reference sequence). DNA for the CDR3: TGTGCCAGCAGCTTAGGACGGAATAATTCACCCCTCCACTTT. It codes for CASSLGRNNSPLHF.

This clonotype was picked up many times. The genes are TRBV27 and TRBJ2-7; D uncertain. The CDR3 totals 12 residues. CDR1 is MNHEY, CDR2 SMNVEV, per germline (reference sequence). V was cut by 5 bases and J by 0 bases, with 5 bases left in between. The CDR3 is CASSMSSYEQYF. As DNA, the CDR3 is TGTGCCAGCAGTATGAGCTCCTACGAGCAGTACTTC.

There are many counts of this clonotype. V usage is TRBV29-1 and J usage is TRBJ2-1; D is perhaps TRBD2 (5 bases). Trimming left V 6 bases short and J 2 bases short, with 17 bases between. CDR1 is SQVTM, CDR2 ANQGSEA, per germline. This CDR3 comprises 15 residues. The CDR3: CSVPPPSGAYNEQFF. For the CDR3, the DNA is TGCAGCGTCCCCCCCCCGAGCGGAGCCTACAATGAGCAGTTCTTC.

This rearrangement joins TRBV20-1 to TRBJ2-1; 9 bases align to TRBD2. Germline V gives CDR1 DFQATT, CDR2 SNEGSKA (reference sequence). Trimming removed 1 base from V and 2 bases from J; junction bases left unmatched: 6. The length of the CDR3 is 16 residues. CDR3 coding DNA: TGCAGTGCTAGAGCTTGGGTAGCGGGAGCCTACAATGAGCAGTTCTTC. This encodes CSARAWVAGAYNEQFF.

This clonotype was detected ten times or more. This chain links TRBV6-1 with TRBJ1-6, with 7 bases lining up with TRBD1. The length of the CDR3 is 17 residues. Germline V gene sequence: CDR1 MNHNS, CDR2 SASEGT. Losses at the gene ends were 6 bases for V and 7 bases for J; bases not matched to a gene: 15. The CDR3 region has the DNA TGTGCCAGCAGGATCCTTGGGGCCGACAGGGCAAATTCACCCCTCCACTTT. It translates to CASRILGADRANSPLHF.

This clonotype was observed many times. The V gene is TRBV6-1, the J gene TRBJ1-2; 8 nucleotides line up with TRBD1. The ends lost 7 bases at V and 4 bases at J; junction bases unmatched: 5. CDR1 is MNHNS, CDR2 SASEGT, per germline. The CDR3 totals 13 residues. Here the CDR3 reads CASISGGGYGYTF. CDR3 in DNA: TGTGCCAGCATCTCAGGGGGCGGCTATGGCTACACCTTC.

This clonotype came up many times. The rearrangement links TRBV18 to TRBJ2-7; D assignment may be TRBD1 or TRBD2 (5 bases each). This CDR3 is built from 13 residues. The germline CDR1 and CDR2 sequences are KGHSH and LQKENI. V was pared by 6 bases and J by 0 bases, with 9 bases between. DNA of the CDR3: TGTGCCAGCTCGGGGACGGACTCCTACGAGCAGTACTTC. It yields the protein CASSGTDSYEQYF.

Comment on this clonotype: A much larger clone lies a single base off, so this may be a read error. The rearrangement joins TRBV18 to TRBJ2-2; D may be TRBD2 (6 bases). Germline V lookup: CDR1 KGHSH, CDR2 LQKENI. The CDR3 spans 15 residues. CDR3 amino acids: CASTPPGLSTGELFF. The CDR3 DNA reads TGTGCCAGCACACCACCGGGACTTAGCACCGGGGAGCTGTTTTTT.

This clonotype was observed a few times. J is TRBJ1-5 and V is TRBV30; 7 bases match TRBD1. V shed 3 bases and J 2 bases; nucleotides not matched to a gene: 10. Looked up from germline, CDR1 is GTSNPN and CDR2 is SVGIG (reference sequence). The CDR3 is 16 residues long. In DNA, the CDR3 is TGTGCCTGGAGCCAGGGGGAGGGGGGAGGCAATCAGCCCCAGCATTTT. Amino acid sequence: CAWSQGEGGGNQPQHF.

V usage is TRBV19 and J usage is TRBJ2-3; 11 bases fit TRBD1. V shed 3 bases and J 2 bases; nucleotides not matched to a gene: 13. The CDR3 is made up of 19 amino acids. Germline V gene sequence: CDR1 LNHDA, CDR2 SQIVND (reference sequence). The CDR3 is CASSMWTGGAGGPTDTQYF. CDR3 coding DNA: TGTGCCAGTAGTATGTGGACAGGGGGCGCGGGAGGGCCCACAGATACGCAGTATTTT.

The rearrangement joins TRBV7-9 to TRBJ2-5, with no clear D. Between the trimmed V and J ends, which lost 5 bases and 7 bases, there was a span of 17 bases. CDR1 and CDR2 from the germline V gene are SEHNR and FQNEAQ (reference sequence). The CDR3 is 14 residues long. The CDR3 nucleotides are TGTGCCAGCAGCCCCGCACAGACAAGAGGGACCCAGTACTTC. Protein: CASSPAQTRGTQYF.

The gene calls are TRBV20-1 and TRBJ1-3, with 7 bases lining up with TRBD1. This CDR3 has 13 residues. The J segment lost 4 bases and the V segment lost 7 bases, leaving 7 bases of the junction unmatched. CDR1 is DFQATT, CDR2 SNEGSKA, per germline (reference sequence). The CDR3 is CSVRGGGGNTIYF. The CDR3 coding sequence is TGCAGTGTACGAGGGGGCGGGGGAAACACCATATATTTT.

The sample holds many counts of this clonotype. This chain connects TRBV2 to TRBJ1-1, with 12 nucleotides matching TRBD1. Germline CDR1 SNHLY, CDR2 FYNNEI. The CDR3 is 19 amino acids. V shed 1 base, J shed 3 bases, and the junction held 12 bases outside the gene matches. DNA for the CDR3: TGTGCCAGCAGTGAAGACCCCGTGGGACAGGGGGCGTTGGACACTGAAGCTTTCTTT. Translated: CASSEDPVGQGALDTEAFF. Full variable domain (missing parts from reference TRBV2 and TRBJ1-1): EPEVTQTPSHQVTQMGQEVILRCVPISNHLYFYWYRQILGQKVEFLVSFYNNEISEKSEIFDDQFSVERPDGSNFTLKIRSTKLEDSAMYFCASSEDPVGQGALDTEAFFGQGTRLTVV.

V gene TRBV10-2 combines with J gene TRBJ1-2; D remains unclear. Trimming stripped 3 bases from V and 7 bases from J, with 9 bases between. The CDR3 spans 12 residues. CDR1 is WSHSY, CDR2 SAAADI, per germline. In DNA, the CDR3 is TGCGCCAGCAGTGAAGGACCGGGTGGCTACACCTTC. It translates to CASSEGPGGYTF.

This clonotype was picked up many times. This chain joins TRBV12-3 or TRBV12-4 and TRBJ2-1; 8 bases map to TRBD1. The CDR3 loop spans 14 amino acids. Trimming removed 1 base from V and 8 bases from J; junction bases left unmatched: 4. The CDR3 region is CASSLGTGYDEQFF. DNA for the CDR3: TGTGCCAGCAGTTTAGGGACAGGGTACGATGAGCAGTTCTTC.

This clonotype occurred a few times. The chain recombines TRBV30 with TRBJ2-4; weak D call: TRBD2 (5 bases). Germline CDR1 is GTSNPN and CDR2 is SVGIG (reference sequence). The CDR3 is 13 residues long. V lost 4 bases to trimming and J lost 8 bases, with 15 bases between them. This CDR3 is CAWKYGIGDIQYF. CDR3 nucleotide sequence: TGTGCCTGGAAGTACGGGATCGGGGACATTCAGTACTTC.

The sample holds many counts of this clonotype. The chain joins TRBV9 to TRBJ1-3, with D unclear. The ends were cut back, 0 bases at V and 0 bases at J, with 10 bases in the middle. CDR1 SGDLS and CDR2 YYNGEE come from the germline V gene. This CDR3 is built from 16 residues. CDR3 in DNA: TGTGCCAGCAGCGTAGGAGGCGCGACCTCTGGAAACACCATATATTTT. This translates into CASSVGGATSGNTIYF.

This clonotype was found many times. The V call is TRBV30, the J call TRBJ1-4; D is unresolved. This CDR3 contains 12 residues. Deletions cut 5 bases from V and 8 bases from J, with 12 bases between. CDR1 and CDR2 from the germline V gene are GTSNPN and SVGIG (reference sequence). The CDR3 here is CAWSAGGEKLFF. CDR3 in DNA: TGTGCCTGGTCGGCAGGCGGAGAAAAACTGTTTTTT.

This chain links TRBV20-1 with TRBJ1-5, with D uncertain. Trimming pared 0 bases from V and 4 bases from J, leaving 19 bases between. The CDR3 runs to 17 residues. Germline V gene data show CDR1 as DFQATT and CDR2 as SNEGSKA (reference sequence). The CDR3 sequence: CSARDGLKRETNQPQHF. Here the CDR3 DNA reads TGCAGTGCTAGAGATGGGCTCAAAAGGGAAACGAATCAGCCCCAGCATTTT.

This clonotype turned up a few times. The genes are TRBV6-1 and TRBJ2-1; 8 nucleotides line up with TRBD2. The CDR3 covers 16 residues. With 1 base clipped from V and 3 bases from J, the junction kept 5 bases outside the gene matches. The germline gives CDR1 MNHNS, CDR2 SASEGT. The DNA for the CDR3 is TGTGCCAGCAGTGAAGTCGGGACTAGGAACTACAATGAGCAGTTCTTC. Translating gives CASSEVGTRNYNEQFF.

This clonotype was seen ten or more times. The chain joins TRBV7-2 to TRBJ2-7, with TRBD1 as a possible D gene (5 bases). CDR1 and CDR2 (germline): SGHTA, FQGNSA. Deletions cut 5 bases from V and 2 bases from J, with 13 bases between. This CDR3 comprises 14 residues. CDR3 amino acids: CASSPNRLTYEQYF. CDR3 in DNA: TGTGCCAGCAGCCCCAACAGGCTAACCTACGAGCAGTACTTC.

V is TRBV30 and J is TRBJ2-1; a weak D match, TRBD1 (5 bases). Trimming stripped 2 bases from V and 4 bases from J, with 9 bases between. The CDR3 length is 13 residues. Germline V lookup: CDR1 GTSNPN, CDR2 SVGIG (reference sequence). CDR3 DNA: TGTGCCTGGAGTCAGGGCGTATACAATGAGCAGTTCTTC. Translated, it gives CAWSQGVYNEQFF.

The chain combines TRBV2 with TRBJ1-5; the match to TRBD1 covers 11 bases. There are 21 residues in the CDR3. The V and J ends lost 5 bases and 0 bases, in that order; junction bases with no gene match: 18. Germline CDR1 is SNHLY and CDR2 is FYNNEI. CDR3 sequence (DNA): TGTGCCAGCAGTCGAGGGGGGGGGACAGGGGGTCCGGGGTATAGCAATCAGCCCCAGCATTTT. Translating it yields CASSRGGGTGGPGYSNQPQHF.

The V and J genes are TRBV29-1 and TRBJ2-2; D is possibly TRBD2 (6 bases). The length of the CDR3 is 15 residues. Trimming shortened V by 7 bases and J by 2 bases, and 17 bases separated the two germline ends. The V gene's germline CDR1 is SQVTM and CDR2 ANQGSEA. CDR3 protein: CSADTGVRNTGELFF. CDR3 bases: TGCAGCGCGGACACGGGAGTCCGAAACACCGGGGAGCTGTTTTTT.

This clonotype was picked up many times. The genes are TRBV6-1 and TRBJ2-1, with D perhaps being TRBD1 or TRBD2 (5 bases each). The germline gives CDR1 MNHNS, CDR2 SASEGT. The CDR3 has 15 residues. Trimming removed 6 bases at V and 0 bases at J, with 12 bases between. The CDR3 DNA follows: TGTGCCAGCAGCGCAGGGACCCTCTCCTACAATGAGCAGTTCTTC. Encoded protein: CASSAGTLSYNEQFF.

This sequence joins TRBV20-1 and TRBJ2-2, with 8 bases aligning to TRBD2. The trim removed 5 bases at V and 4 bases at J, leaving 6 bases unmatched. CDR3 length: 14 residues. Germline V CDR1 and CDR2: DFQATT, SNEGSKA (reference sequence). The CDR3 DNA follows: TGCAGTGCTCGACGGGGGGGGGGCACCGGGGAGCTGTTTTTT. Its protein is CSARRGGGTGELFF.

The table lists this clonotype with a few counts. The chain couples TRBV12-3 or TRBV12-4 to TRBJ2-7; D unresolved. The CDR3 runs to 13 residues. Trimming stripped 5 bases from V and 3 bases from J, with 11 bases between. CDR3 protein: CASSLDAIYEQYF. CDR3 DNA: TGTGCCAGCAGTCTAGACGCGATCTACGAGCAGTACTTC.